One TCR beta chain is described in this entry. The antigen remains undetermined. The CDR3 covers 14 residues. CDR1 and CDR2 (germline): SGHVS, FQNEAQ. Deletions cut 5 bases from V and 5 bases from J, with 16 bases between. Sequencing was performed with immunoSEQ multiplex PCR; in TCRdb, only in-frame clones are kept and a portion is missing. Of fewer than 200,000 clones in the sample, 86% were seen once. The record originates from a study of cytomegalovirus exposure and HLA in healthy donors. In the study overall: It was reported in a later analysis that the roughly 120 validation repertoires used the same platform as the 500 to 700 first-cohort repertoires.

Regarding the study as a whole: Under in vitro conditions, a few CMV-associated chains were confirmed as specific for CMV antigens. Subsequent analysis of the 120 or so validation repertoires found a tendency for first-cohort TCR clusters to co-occur.

The donors were members of the roughly 120-subject validation cohort (separate from the 666-subject first cohort). The chain joins TRBV7-8 to TRBJ2-7; D gene uncertain. The source is a woman in her twenties or thirties in good health and CMV-seronegative. Sequencing used PBMCs. The CDR3 DNA sequence: TGTGCCAGCAGCCAGATCAGAACGGCCCACGAGCAGTACTTC. Its translation: CASSQIRTAHEQYF.